This T cell receptor beta chain was recorded in a study of T-cell reconstitution after alpha-beta-depleted transplantation in children. From germline, CDR1 is DFQATT and CDR2 SNEGSKA (reference sequence). Trimming removed 6 bases from V and 6 bases from J, with 12 bases in between. The CDR3 contains 13 residues. As it was prepared, the TCRbeta library received unique molecular identifiers. TCRdb ran MiXCR on the PCR reads and lists one entry per CDR3 protein. There are a few hundred thousand distinct CDR3 sequences in the sample; about 18% occur only once, and 3.3% lies in the top ten. This clonotype was found a few times.

This rearrangement joins TRBV20-1 to TRBJ1-6; a weak D match, TRBD1 (5 bases). Sequencing was performed on PBMCs from the stem cell graft donor, taken from the stem cell graft. The clonotype comes from a human donor who donated a stem cell graft to a child with acute lymphoblastic leukemia. The chain's CDR3 is CSAPVRGNSPLHF. The CDR3, as DNA: TGCAGTGCCCCGGTTAGGGGTAATTCACCCCTCCACTTT.